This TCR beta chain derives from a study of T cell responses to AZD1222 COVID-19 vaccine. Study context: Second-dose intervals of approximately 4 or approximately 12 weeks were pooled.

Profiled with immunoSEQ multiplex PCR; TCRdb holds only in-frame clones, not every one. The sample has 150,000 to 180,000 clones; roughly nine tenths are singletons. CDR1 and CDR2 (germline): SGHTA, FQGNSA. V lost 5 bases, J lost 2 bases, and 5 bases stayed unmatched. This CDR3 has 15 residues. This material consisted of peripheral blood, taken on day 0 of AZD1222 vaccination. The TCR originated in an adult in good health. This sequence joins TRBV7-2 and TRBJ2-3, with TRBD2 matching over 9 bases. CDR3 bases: TGTGCCAGCAGCCCGGGACTAGCCTACACAGATACGCAGTATTTT. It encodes CASSPGLAYTDTQYF. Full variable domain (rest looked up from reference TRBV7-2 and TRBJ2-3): GAGVSQSPSNKVTEKGKDVELRCDPISGHTALYWYRQSLGQGLEFLIYFQGNSAPDKSGLPSDRFSAERTGGSVSTLTIQRTQQEDSAVYLCASSPGLAYTDTQYFGPGTRLTVL.